These 14 T cell receptor beta chains share one sample of origin, sequenced in a study of blood T cell repertoires in COVID-19. TCRdb keeps only in-frame clones here, not all; method: immunoSEQ multiplex PCR. The repertoire holds 95,000 to 110,000 clones, with 90% to 95% as singletons. Material: peripheral blood. Receptor source: a human donor in a cohort sampled during active COVID-19.

This chain connects TRBV21-1 to TRBJ2-2; TRBD2, the table's D call, lacks a check against the DNA. TRBV21-1 is tagged as a pseudogene. The CDR3 consists of 20 residues. DNA for the CDR3: TGTGCCAGCAGCAAAGGGTCGTCTAGCGGACCGTTCGCGAACACCGGGGAGCTGTTTTTT. Residues: CASSKGSSSGPFANTGELFF.

CDR3 loop: CASSYPTNNEQFF. The CDR3 bases are TGTGCCAGCAGTTACCCGACAAACAATGAGCAGTTCTTC. The V and J genes are TRBV6-5 and TRBJ2-1; D gene ambiguous. Deletions cut 2 bases from V and 5 bases from J, with 7 bases between. The CDR3 loop spans 13 amino acids. Germline CDR1 MNHEY, CDR2 SVGAGI.

The chain combines TRBV2 with TRBJ1-5; 7 bases match TRBD1. Germline CDR1 and CDR2: SNHLY and FYNNEI. The J segment lost 9 bases and the V segment lost 8 bases, leaving 22 bases of the junction unmatched. The CDR3 length is 17 residues. CDR3 region: CASSGIRDSYEPRPQHF. CDR3 bases: TGTGCCAGCTCGGGGATCCGGGACAGTTATGAGCCTCGGCCCCAGCATTTT.

The CDR3 sequence is CASSFDGPNYEQYF. In DNA form, the CDR3 reads TGTGCCAGCAGTTTTGATGGCCCGAACTACGAGCAGTACTTC. The chain uses TRBV27 and TRBJ2-7; no clear D gene. CDR3 size: 14 residues. Trimming took off 3 bases at V and 3 bases at J, with 12 bases between the two ends. Germline V gives CDR1 MNHEY, CDR2 SMNVEV (reference sequence).

The V gene is TRBV6-1, the J gene TRBJ1-4; weak D call: TRBD1 (5 bases). The germline gives CDR1 MNHNS, CDR2 SASEGT. V shed 3 bases and J shed 2 bases, with 22 bases lying between them. CDR3 length equals 19 residues. CDR3 bases: TGTGCCAGCAGTGACTACGGATGGGGGGTCGGTGAGACTAATGAAAAACTGTTTTTT. It codes for CASSDYGWGVGETNEKLFF.

This sequence joins TRBV5-6 and TRBJ1-2, with TRBD1 matching 9 bases. V was pared by 1 base and J by 6 bases, with 4 bases of the junction left unmatched. CDR1 is SGHDT, CDR2 YYEEEE, per germline. The CDR3 contains 14 residues. The CDR3 coding sequence is TGTGCCAGCAGCTTGAGGACAGGGGCGAATGGCTACACCTTC. It yields the protein CASSLRTGANGYTF.

This chain links TRBV29-1 with TRBJ2-3, with 14 bases fitting TRBD2. J gave up 7 bases and V 4 bases, and 7 bases lay outside the gene matches. Germline V gene sequence: CDR1 SQVTM, CDR2 ANQGSEA. The CDR3 extends over 15 amino acids. CDR3 DNA: TGCAGCGTTGGAGGACTAGCGGGGGGTCTATATACGCAGTATTTT. Translating it yields CSVGGLAGGLYTQYF.

J is TRBJ1-4 and V is TRBV7-9; 11 bases are a match to TRBD1. CDR1 SEHNR and CDR2 FQNEAQ come from the germline V gene (reference sequence). J was trimmed by 3 bases and V by 4 bases; bases with no gene match: 10. This CDR3 spans 18 amino acids. CDR3 loop: CASSSDRGLTAANEKLFF. The CDR3 DNA reads as TGTGCCAGCAGCTCGGACAGGGGGCTCACGGCGGCTAATGAAAAACTGTTTTTT.

This CDR3 is CASSLESGGTTAQYF. CDR3 in DNA: TGTGCCAGCAGCTTAGAATCGGGCGGGACGACCGCCCAGTACTTC. V and J are TRBV7-9 and TRBJ2-5, with D possibly matching TRBD2 (6 bases). The CDR3 contains 15 residues. Trimming stripped 1 base from V and 9 bases from J, with 18 bases between. Per the germline V gene, CDR1 is SEHNR and CDR2 is FQNEAQ (reference sequence).

J is TRBJ2-5 and V is TRBV7-8, with 12 bases that match TRBD2. The CDR3 has 17 residues. Trimming removed 5 bases from V and 2 bases from J; junction bases left unmatched: 9. Germline loops: CDR1 SGHVS, CDR2 FQNEAQ. Here the CDR3 reads CASSRMAGTSGQETQYF. CDR3 DNA: TGTGCCAGCAGCCGTATGGCCGGGACTAGCGGGCAAGAGACCCAGTACTTC.

This chain connects TRBV5-6 to TRBJ1-2; 12 nucleotides align to TRBD1. Losses at the gene ends were 1 base for V and 8 bases for J; bases not matched to a gene: 6. The CDR3 loop spans 15 amino acids. Per the germline V gene, CDR1 is SGHDT and CDR2 is YYEEEE. CDR3 bases: TGTGCCAGCAGCTTGTATGGGACAGGGGGCTTCGGCTACACCTTC. The encoded protein is CASSLYGTGGFGYTF.

The chain carries TRBV6-2 or TRBV6-3 and TRBJ1-1; the D is unclear. The germline V and J ends were trimmed by 6 bases and 3 bases, with 17 bases remaining between them. There are 15 residues in the CDR3. The germline CDR1 and CDR2 sequences are MNHEY and SVGEGT. The CDR3 is CASSPLRGEDTEAFF. The CDR3 DNA reads as TGTGCCAGCAGCCCCCTCCGGGGTGAGGACACTGAAGCTTTCTTT.

The genes are TRBV7-8 and TRBJ2-7, with TRBD2 as a possible D gene (6 bases). V dropped 6 bases and J dropped 7 bases, with 13 bases sitting between them. The CDR3 has 12 residues. CDR1 is SGHVS, CDR2 FQNEAQ, per germline. The CDR3 region is CASRRDSEEQYF. For the CDR3, the DNA is TGTGCCAGCAGGAGGGACTCGGAAGAGCAGTACTTC.

The chain uses TRBV4-2 and TRBJ1-4, with 7 bases aligning to TRBD1. The CDR3 consists of 16 residues. The germline V gene has CDR1 LGHNA and CDR2 YNFKEQ. V was clipped by 3 bases and J by 3 bases; unmatched bases: 7. In DNA form, the CDR3 reads TGTGCCAGCAGCCAGGCACCGGGACAGCCTAATGAAAAACTGTTTTTT. This encodes CASSQAPGQPNEKLFF.